Here is one T cell receptor (beta chain) with its context. The time point here: patch test 1, 2 weeks after DPC sensitization. The sample's treatment: therapeutic diphenylcyclopropenone sensitization with weekly scalp DPC. Blood draws came first, before each patch test. Unfractionated whole blood was the source of the extracted total RNA. This entry comes from a study of human T cells and chemical hapten exposure. Study-level information: Patch tests put 0.01% DPC on the upper back, read at 6 days.

The CDR3 is 15 residues long. Per germline, CDR1 LGHDT and CDR2 YNNKEL (reference sequence). Trimming took 3 bases from V and 4 from J, leaving 13 bases between them. For the library, individual cDNA molecules each received unique molecular identifiers. Each CDR3 protein is one row after TCRdb ran MiXCR on the RACE reads. This sample has 120,000 or so distinct CDR3 sequences; approximately 15% occur once, and the top ten carry roughly 0.92%. This receptor was identified in a man aged 18 to 30 with alopecia areata. Some clones in this sample may be carry-over from other donors' samples. The input for sequencing was whole blood, taken in connection with sensitization to the hapten diphenylcyclopropenone (DPC). The gene calls are TRBV3-1 and TRBJ2-1; perhaps TRBD2 as D (7 bases). CDR3 sequence reads: CASSHYGGLYNEQFF. The CDR3 coding sequence is TGTGCCAGCAGCCATTACGGGGGGCTGTACAATGAGCAGTTCTTC.